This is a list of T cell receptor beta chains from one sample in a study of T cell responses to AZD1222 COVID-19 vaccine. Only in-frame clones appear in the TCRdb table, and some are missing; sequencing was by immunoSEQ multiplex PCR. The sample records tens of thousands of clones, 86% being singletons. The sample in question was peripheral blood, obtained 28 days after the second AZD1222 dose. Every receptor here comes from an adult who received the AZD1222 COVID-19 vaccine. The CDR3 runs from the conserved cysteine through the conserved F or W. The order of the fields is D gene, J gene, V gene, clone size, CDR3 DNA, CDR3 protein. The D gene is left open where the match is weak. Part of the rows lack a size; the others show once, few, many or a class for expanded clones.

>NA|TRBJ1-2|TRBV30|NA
TGTGCCTGCAACCGGCAGGGAGGGTATGGCTACACCTTC
CACNRQGGYGYTF
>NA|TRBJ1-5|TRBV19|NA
TGTGCCAGTAGTTTTAACGGGGAAGGCCAGCCCCAGCATTTT
CASSFNGEGQPQHF
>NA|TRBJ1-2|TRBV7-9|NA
TGTGCCAGCAGCTCGTATGGCTACACCTTC
CASSSYGYTF
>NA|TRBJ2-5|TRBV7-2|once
TGTGCCAGCAGCTTCGGGGGCTATGAAGAGACCCAGTACTTC
CASSFGGYEETQYF
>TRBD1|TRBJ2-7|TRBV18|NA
TGTGCCAGCTCCGACAGGGTTATTGGCGAGCAGTACTTC
CASSDRVIGEQYF
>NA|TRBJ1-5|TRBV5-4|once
TGTGCCAGCAGCTTATTTCCCACCCGGGAACAGCCCCAGCATTTT
CASSLFPTREQPQHF
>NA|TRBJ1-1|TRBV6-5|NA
TGTGCCAGCAGTCCACATGGACAGCCGAACACTGAAGCTTTCTTT
CASSPHGQPNTEAFF
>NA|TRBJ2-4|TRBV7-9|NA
TGTGCCAGCAGCTCCGGAGGATTAGAAAACATTCAGTACTTC
CASSSGGLENIQYF
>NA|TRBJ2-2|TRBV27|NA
TGTGCCAGCAGGCCCCCTAAGGACACCGGGGAGCTGTTTTTT
CASRPPKDTGELFF
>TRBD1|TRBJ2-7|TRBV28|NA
TGTGCCAGCAGTTCCTCCGGGACAGGGGGATACGAGCAGTACTTC
CASSSSGTGGYEQYF
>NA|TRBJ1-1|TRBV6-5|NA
TGTGCCAGCAGTCAAAACGGGGCCGAAGCTTTCTTT
CASSQNGAEAFF
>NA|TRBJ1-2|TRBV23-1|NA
TGCGCCAGCAGTCAACAGGGATCCTATGGCTACACCTTC
CASSQQGSYGYTF
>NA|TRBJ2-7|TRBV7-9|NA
TGTGCCAGCAGCTTTCGGGAACCCTACGAGCAGTACTTC
CASSFREPYEQYF
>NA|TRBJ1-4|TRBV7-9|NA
TGTGCCAGCAGCCTTGGGGTCCGGAATGAAAAACTGTTTTTT
CASSLGVRNEKLFF
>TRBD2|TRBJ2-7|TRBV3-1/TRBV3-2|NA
TGTGCCAGCAGCCAGTATCAGCTAGCGGCCTACGAGCAGTACTTC
CASSQYQLAAYEQYF
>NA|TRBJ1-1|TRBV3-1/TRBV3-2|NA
TGTGCCAGCAGCAGTCCCACTGAAGCTTTCTTT
CASSSPTEAFF
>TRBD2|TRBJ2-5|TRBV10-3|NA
TGTGCCATCAGTGAACACCCTGGCGGGGGGAACCAAGAGACCCAGTACTTC
CAISEHPGGGNQETQYF
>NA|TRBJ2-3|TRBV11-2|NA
TGTGCCAGCAGCTACGTTGGGGGGACAGATACGCAGTATTTT
CASSYVGGTDTQYF
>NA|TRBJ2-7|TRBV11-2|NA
TGTGCCAGCAGCCCTTGGTCCGGGGGAAGCTCCTACGAGCAGTACTTC
CASSPWSGGSSYEQYF
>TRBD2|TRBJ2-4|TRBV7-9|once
TGTGCCAGCAGCTTGGGAGGGGCGAGTGACATTCAGTACTTC
CASSLGGASDIQYF
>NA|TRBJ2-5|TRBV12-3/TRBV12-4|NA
TGTGCCAGCAGTCTCCAAGAGACCCAGTACTTC
CASSLQETQYF
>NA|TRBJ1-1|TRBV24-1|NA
TGTGCCACCACGCGGGGGAGCACTGAAGCTTTCTTT
CATTRGSTEAFF
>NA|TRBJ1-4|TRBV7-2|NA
TGTGCCAGCAGCTTGGGGTTGGCTAATGAAAAACTGTTTTTT
CASSLGLANEKLFF
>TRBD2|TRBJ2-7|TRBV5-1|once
TGCGCCAGCAGCTACTCGGGGAGTAGCGGGAGGGCCTACGAGCAGTACTTC
CASSYSGSSGRAYEQYF
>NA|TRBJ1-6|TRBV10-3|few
TGTGCCATCAGTGAGTCGAGTGCAGGCCAGAATTCACCCCTCCACTTT
CAISESSAGQNSPLHF
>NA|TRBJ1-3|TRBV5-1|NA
TGCGCCAGCAGCTTGGGCAACACCGGCGACACCATATATTTT
CASSLGNTGDTIYF
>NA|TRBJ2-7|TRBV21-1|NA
TGTGCCAGCAGCCTTAAGCGGGAGGGCCTGTCCGAGCAGTACTTC
CASSLKREGLSEQYF
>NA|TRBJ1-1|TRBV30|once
TGTGCCTGGAGCCAATTGACAGGCCAGCTCACTGAAGCTTTCTTT
CAWSQLTGQLTEAFF
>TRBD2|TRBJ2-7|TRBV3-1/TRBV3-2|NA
TGTGCCAGCAGCCCCCAAAGGACTAGCGGGAATTGGAGACACTACGAGCAGTACTTC
CASSPQRTSGNWRHYEQYF
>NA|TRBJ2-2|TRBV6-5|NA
TGTGCCAGCAGTTCCAACGCCGCGACCGGGGAGCTGTTTTTT
CASSSNAATGELFF
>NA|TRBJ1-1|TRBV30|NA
TGTGCCTGGAGCGCATTCACTGAAGCTTTCTTT
CAWSAFTEAFF
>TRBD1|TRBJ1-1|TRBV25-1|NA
TGTGCCAGCAAGAAACAGGGGTGGGGGACTGAAGCTTTCTTT
CASKKQGWGTEAFF
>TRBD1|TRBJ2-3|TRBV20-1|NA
TGCAGTGCTAGTTCCGGGACAGGGAACACAGATACGCAGTATTTT
CSASSGTGNTDTQYF
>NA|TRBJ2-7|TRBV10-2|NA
TGCGCCAGCAGGCTAGCGGAGGGGGCCTACGAGCAGTACTTC
CASRLAEGAYEQYF
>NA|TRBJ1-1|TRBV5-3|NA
TGTGCCAGAAGCTTGGGGACCGAAGCTTTCTTT
CARSLGTEAFF
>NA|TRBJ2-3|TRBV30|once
TGTGCCTGGATACTAGAAGACGCAGATACGCAGTATTTT
CAWILEDADTQYF
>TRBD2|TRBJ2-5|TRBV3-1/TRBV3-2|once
TGTGCCAGCAGCCAACTAGCGGGGGAGACCCAGTACTTC
CASSQLAGETQYF
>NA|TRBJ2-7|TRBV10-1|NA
TGCGCCAGCAGTGAATCTCTCCACCAGCAGTACTTC
CASSESLHQQYF
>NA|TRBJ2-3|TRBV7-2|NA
TGTGCCAGCAGCTTATCCAGCGGCACAGATACGCAGTATTTT
CASSLSSGTDTQYF
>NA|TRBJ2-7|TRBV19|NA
TGTGCCAGTAGCCCCACAATCGGGACCCACACCTACGAGCAGTACTTC
CASSPTIGTHTYEQYF
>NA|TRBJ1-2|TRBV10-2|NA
TGCGCCAGCAGTGATCCTCCCATGGGCTACACCTTC
CASSDPPMGYTF
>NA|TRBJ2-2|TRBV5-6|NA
TGTGCCAGCAGCTCCCCCTCACAGTTCGGGGAGCTGTTTTTT
CASSSPSQFGELFF
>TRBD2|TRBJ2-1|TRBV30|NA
TGTGCCTGGAGTGGGACTAGCGGGAAATGGCACAATGAGCAGTTCTTC
CAWSGTSGKWHNEQFF
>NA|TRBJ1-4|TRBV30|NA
TGTGCCTGGAGTGTACGGCAGCTTACCCAAAAACTGTTTTTT
CAWSVRQLTQKLFF
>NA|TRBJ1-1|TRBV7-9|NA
TGTGCCAGCAGAAACGCAGCTTACTTGAACACTGAAGCTTTCTTT
CASRNAAYLNTEAFF
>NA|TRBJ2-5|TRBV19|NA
TGTGCCAGTAGTATAGGCGGGTACCAAGAGACCCAGTACTTC
CASSIGGYQETQYF
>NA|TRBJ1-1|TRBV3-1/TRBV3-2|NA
TGTGCCAGCAGCCAAGAATGGGGGAACCTTGATGCTTTCTTT
CASSQEWGNLDAFF
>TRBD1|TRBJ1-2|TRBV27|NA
TGTGCCAGCAGTCCCTATCGGACAGGGAACTATGGCTACACCTTC
CASSPYRTGNYGYTF
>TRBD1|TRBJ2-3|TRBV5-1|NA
TGCGCCAGCAGCACCGGACAGGGGGCTAGCACAGATACGCAGTATTTT
CASSTGQGASTDTQYF
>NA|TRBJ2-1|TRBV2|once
TGTGCCAGCACTTACTCTTTCGAGCAGTTCTTC
CASTYSFEQFF
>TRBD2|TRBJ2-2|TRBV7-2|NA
TGTGCCCTTCAGCGGGACCGATTGAACACCGGGGAGCTGTTTTTT
CALQRDRLNTGELFF
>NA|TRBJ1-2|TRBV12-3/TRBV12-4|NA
TGTGCCAGCAGTTTAGGTCAGACCTATGGCTACACCTTC
CASSLGQTYGYTF
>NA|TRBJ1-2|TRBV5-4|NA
TGTGCCAGCAGCTTGCTAACAGGAACCTATGGCTACACCTTC
CASSLLTGTYGYTF
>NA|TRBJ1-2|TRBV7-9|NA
TGTGCCAGCAGTGGGGGCAACTATGGCTACACCTTC
CASSGGNYGYTF
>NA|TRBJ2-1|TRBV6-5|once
TGTGCCAGCAGAGACAGTACCTACAATGAGCAGTTCTTC
CASRDSTYNEQFF
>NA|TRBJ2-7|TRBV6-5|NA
TGTGCCAGCAGCACCCACCGGGACCCAAAATACGAGCAGTACTTC
CASSTHRDPKYEQYF